The present T cell receptor (beta chain) was sequenced within a study of a mutant IDH1 vaccine in newly diagnosed glioma. Background on the study: The timing of visit V12 was week 35, and that of visit V13 was week 47.

The sample's time point: week 47, end of study. With topical imiquimod, each dose of the vaccine consisted of 300 ug of mutant IDH1 20-mer peptide. Each patient was administered eight vaccinations, scheduled in weeks 1, 3, 5, 7, 11, 15, 19 and 23. New WHO grade 3 or 4 astrocytomas that were IDH1-mutant and ATRX-lost had been found in donors. Germline V gene lookup returns CDR1 KGHSH and CDR2 LQKENI. V lost 6 bases, J lost 7 bases, and 11 bases stayed unmatched. The CDR3 length is 15 residues. The table came from immunoSEQ multiplex PCR; TCRdb's copy has only in-frame clones and leaves some out. The table has tens of thousands of clones, approximately 86% seen once. Notes on this clone: The antigen remains undetermined.

The sequencing used PBMCs, collected from a glioma patient whose treatment included an IDH1 peptide vaccine. This TCR came from a young man with glioma. Some clones in this sample may be carry-over from other donors' samples. This chain connects TRBV18 to TRBJ2-7; TRBD2 agrees at 11 bases. CDR3 nucleotides: TGTGCCAGCTCTTCCCTAGCGGGAGGAGTGGATGAGCAGTACTTC. It yields the protein CASSSLAGGVDEQYF.